This TCR beta chain was profiled in a study of cytomegalovirus exposure and HLA in healthy donors. V was pared by 6 bases and J by 2 bases, with 10 bases between. Germline V gene lookup returns CDR1 MNHEY and CDR2 SVGAGI. CDR3 length: 13 amino acids. A multiplex PCR was run with 60 Vbeta primers and 13 Jbeta primers. Assay used: immunoSEQ multiplex PCR; TCRdb lists only in-frame clones, some missing. The sample contains roughly 180,000 clones, about 83% of which appear only once. The chain carries TRBV6-5 and TRBJ1-2; perhaps TRBD1 as D (6 bases). This TCR was recovered from a girl aged 5-17 years in good health and CMV-seropositive. The specimen sequenced was PBMCs. The CDR3: CASRRDRNYGYTF. The CDR3 bases are TGTGCCAGCAGAAGAGACAGGAACTATGGCTACACCTTC.